What follows are 28 T cell receptor beta chains derived from one specimen sequenced in a study of human T cells and chemical hapten exposure. MiXCR, run by TCRdb on the RACE reads, gives a single entry per CDR3 protein. The sample includes 56,000 or so distinct CDR3 sequences, more than 9% of them seen just once. The time point is: pre-sensitization, week 0. Treatment specified: therapeutic diphenylcyclopropenone sensitization with weekly scalp DPC. It was unfractionated whole blood from which total RNA was extracted. The sample in question was whole blood, obtained in connection with sensitization to the hapten diphenylcyclopropenone (DPC). Every receptor here comes from a woman aged 25 to 39 with alopecia areata. Some clones in this sample may be carry-over from other donors' samples.

The table lists this clonotype with many counts. V gene TRBV4-1 combines with J gene TRBJ2-1, with 9 bases aligning to TRBD2. V gave up 0 bases and J gave up 7 bases; unmatched junction bases: 7. The length of the CDR3 is 16 residues. Germline V CDR1 and CDR2: MGHRA, YSYEKL. The CDR3 DNA sequence: TGCGCCAGCAGCCAAGATTACCTAGCGGGGACTAATGAGCAGTTCTTC. This codes for CASSQDYLAGTNEQFF.

This clonotype was seen more than once but under ten times. The chain couples TRBV6-2 or TRBV6-3 to TRBJ1-1, with D perhaps matching TRBD1 (5 bases). Trimming stripped 6 bases from V and 0 bases from J, with 23 bases between. This CDR3 is built from 18 residues. Germline CDR1 is MNHEY and CDR2 is SVGEGT. CDR3 sequence (DNA): TGTGCCAGCAGCGGTGGTGGAGGGACCCCAACTTTGAACACTGAAGCTTTCTTT. Protein sequence: CASSGGGGTPTLNTEAFF.

This clonotype has a count of ten or more. J is TRBJ2-2 and V is TRBV3-1; D not certain. V shed 7 bases and J shed 4 bases, with 7 bases lying between them. The CDR3 contains 12 residues. CDR1 and CDR2 from the germline V gene are LGHDT and YNNKEL (reference sequence). CDR3 sequence reads: CASTQFTGELFF. CDR3 nucleotides: TGTGCCAGCACCCAGTTCACCGGGGAGCTGTTTTTT.

This clonotype was seen only a few times. V is TRBV12-3 or TRBV12-4 and J is TRBJ1-3, with 7 bases that match TRBD1. This CDR3 has 15 residues. After removal of 7 bases from V and 2 bases from J, the junction contained 8 bases not matched to a gene. The CDR3 coding sequence is TGTGCCAGCATCCCCCAGGGGGTTACTGGAAACACCATATATTTT. It translates to CASIPQGVTGNTIYF.

This clonotype counts as medium-sized (0.01 to 0.1%). The chain recombines TRBV18 with TRBJ1-2; TRBD1 agrees at 8 bases. The CDR3 sequence is 18 residues long. Per the germline V gene, CDR1 is KGHSH and CDR2 is LQKENI. The V and J ends lost 2 bases and 3 bases, in that order; junction bases with no gene match: 14. The CDR3, as DNA: TGTGCCAGCTCACCAGAGGACCCAATCGCAGGGGGCCACTATGGCTACACCTTC. Encoded protein: CASSPEDPIAGGHYGYTF.

This clonotype has ten or more counts. The chain joins TRBV5-1 to TRBJ1-1, with 9 bases that match TRBD1. J gave up 5 bases and V 4 bases, and 6 bases lay outside the gene matches. Germline-derived CDR1 and CDR2 are SGHRS and YFSETQ. The CDR3 has 14 residues. In nucleotides, the CDR3 is TGCGCCAGCAGCCCACAGGGGGCAAAAACTGAAGCTTTCTTT. Its protein is CASSPQGAKTEAFF.

This clonotype was seen more than once but under ten times. The rearrangement uses TRBV11-2 and TRBJ2-6; TRBD1 is a possible D gene (6 bases). Between the trimmed V and J ends, which lost 2 bases and 0 bases, there was a span of 14 bases. From germline, CDR1 is SGHAT and CDR2 FQNNGV. The CDR3 covers 18 residues. The CDR3 here is CASSLKLGATSGANVLTF. The CDR3 DNA sequence: TGTGCCAGCAGCTTAAAATTGGGGGCTACCTCTGGGGCCAACGTCCTGACTTTC.

This clonotype was counted a few times. The DNA for the CDR3 is TGTGCCATCAGCCAGGGTGGAGGTGATGAAAAACTGTTTTTT. It is translated as CAISQGGGDEKLFF. The chain is built from TRBV10-3 and TRBJ1-4; D may be TRBD1 (5 bases). CDR1 ENHRY and CDR2 SYGVKD come from the germline V gene. V was shortened by 6 bases and J by 6 bases, with 14 bases between the two germline ends. The CDR3 has 14 amino acids.

Note on this clonotype: This may be a read error, as it is one base from a much larger clone. The V gene is TRBV28, the J gene TRBJ1-1, with TRBD1 as a possible D gene (6 bases). CDR3 length: 11 residues. Trimming pared 10 bases from V and 7 bases from J, leaving 13 bases between. From germline, CDR1 is MDHEN and CDR2 SYDVKM. Here the CDR3 DNA reads TGTGCCACCTACAGGGAGTGTGAAGCTTTCTTT. It translates to CATYRECEAFF.

This CDR3 is CASSRDRAETQYF. CDR3 nucleotides: TGTGCCAGCAGCCGCGACAGGGCAGAGACCCAGTACTTC. The chain combines TRBV11-1 with TRBJ2-5; 7 bases are shared with TRBD1. The CDR3 length is 13 residues. Germline-derived CDR1 and CDR2 are SGHAT and FQDESV (reference sequence). V shed 5 bases, J shed 4 bases, and the junction held 4 bases outside the gene matches.

Only a few counts were recorded for this clonotype. This chain uses TRBV5-1 with TRBJ2-7; D might be TRBD1 (6 bases). This CDR3 is 15 amino acids long. In germline, CDR1 is SGHRS, CDR2 YFSETQ. V was clipped by 6 bases and J by 0 bases, with 16 bases between them. The CDR3 reads CASTKSGVNSYEQYF. In DNA, the CDR3 is TGCGCCAGCACCAAGTCAGGGGTGAACTCCTACGAGCAGTACTTC.

At least ten counts were recorded for this clonotype. The rearrangement links TRBV14 to TRBJ1-5, with D hard to call. Germline values: CDR1 SGHDN, CDR2 FVKESK. Trimming removed 1 base from V and 9 bases from J, with 10 bases in between. This CDR3 has 13 amino acids. CDR3: CASSQAGGGPQHF. For the CDR3, the DNA is TGTGCCAGCAGCCAAGCAGGCGGTGGGCCCCAGCATTTT. The entire variable domain, with the rest obtained from reference TRBV14 and TRBJ1-5, is as follows: EAGVTQFPSHSVIEKGQTVTLRCDPISGHDNLYWYRRVMGKEIKFLLHFVKESKQDESGMPNNRFLAERTGGTYSTLKVQPAELEDSGVYFCASSQAGGGPQHFGDGTRLSIL.

In this sample, this clonotype turned up a few times. This sequence joins TRBV4-3 and TRBJ2-7; D is possibly TRBD1 (6 bases). The CDR3 is made up of 14 amino acids. CDR1 LGHNA and CDR2 YSLEER come from the germline V gene. V lost 6 bases, J lost 7 bases, and 19 bases lay in between. In nucleotides, the CDR3 is TGCGCCAGCAGTTACGGACAGACAGACGGGGAGCAGTACTTC. Its protein product is CASSYGQTDGEQYF.

This clonotype was detected only a few times. The chain couples TRBV20-1 to TRBJ2-3, with 9 bases identical to TRBD2. The CDR3 is made up of 15 amino acids. CDR1 and CDR2 (germline): DFQATT, SNEGSKA (reference sequence). V shed 0 bases and J 4 bases; nucleotides not matched to a gene: 5. The CDR3 bases are TGCAGTGCTAGAGAACCACTAGCGGGTTCAGATACGCAGTATTTT. Its protein is CSAREPLAGSDTQYF.

In its sample, this clonotype was seen a few times. The chain links TRBV4-3 to TRBJ2-6, with TRBD1 identical over 8 bases. Germline CDR1 is LGHNA and CDR2 is YSLEER. The length of the CDR3 is 16 residues. V was clipped by 2 bases and J by 1 base; unmatched bases: 1. The CDR3 sequence is CASSQQGASGANVLTF. The DNA for the CDR3 is TGCGCCAGCAGCCAACAGGGGGCGTCTGGGGCCAACGTCCTGACTTTC.

The chain uses TRBV7-9 and TRBJ1-5; unclear D gene. V lost 2 bases, J lost 6 bases, and 5 bases lay in between. The CDR3 contains 12 residues. CDR1 is SEHNR and CDR2 is FQNEAQ in the germline V gene (reference sequence). The CDR3 DNA follows: TGTGCCAGCAGCTTAAAAGGTCAGCCCCAGCATTTT. It yields the protein CASSLKGQPQHF.

The chain is built from TRBV5-1 and TRBJ2-3; D unclear. The V gene lost 4 bases and the J gene lost 0 bases, with 9 bases spanning the gap. Germline V gives CDR1 SGHRS, CDR2 YFSETQ. CDR3 length: 14 residues. CDR3 protein: CASSRQSSTDTQYF. CDR3 in DNA: TGCGCCAGCAGCCGACAAAGTAGCACAGATACGCAGTATTTT. The whole variable domain, filled in from reference TRBV5-1 and TRBJ2-3, reads KAGVTQTPRYLIKTRGQQVTLSCSPISGHRSVSWYQQTPGQGLQFLFEYFSETQRNKGNFPGRFSGRQFSNSRSEMNVSTLELGDSALYLCASSRQSSTDTQYFGPGTRLTVL.

This clonotype was seen a few times. The chain couples TRBV7-2 to TRBJ2-7; D unclear. CDR1 is SGHTA and CDR2 is FQGNSA in the germline V gene. Trimming took off 3 bases at V and 7 bases at J, with 7 bases between the two ends. This CDR3 comprises 11 residues. The CDR3 DNA reads as TGTGCCAGCAGCTTCAGATTGGAGCAGTACTTC. Translating it yields CASSFRLEQYF.

The CDR3 region is CASSAVRGTQYF. DNA for the CDR3: TGTGCCAGCAGCGCCGTACGGGGTACGCAGTATTTT. This sequence joins TRBV7-6 and TRBJ2-3, with a tentative D call TRBD2 (5 bases). This CDR3 spans 12 amino acids. Germline loops: CDR1 SGHVS, CDR2 FNYEAQ. V shed 5 bases and J shed 8 bases, with 11 bases lying between them.

Regarding this clonotype: A much larger clone lies one base from this, so it may be a read error. This chain links TRBV5-1 with TRBJ1-1; TRBD1 matches at 10 bases. Germline V lookup: CDR1 SGHRS, CDR2 YFSETQ. The CDR3 consists of 16 residues. The junction had 9 bases not matched to a gene; V was cut back by 4 bases and J by 3 bases. CDR3 DNA sequence: TGCGCCAGCAGCCGCCGGGACAGGGGATCTGACACTGAAGCTTTCTTT. The encoded protein is CASSRRDRGSDTEAFF.

There are many counts of this clonotype. The rearrangement joins TRBV4-3 to TRBJ2-3; 9 bases line up with TRBD2. The length of the CDR3 is 17 residues. The germline V gene encodes CDR1 LGHNA and CDR2 YSLEER. The V segment lost 4 bases and the J segment 4 bases; nucleotides outside the gene matches: 12. The CDR3: CASSPQRAGGPADTQYF. As DNA, the CDR3 is TGCGCCAGCAGCCCCCAACGGGCGGGGGGGCCTGCAGATACGCAGTATTTT.

The J gene is TRBJ2-5, the V gene TRBV27; no definite D call. The V and J ends lost 2 bases and 0 bases respectively, with 13 bases between them. There are 16 residues in the CDR3. From germline, CDR1 is MNHEY and CDR2 SMNVEV (reference sequence). CDR3 sequence: CASSLLAGNNQETQYF. The CDR3 bases are TGTGCCAGCAGTTTACTTGCAGGAAACAACCAAGAGACCCAGTACTTC.

The chain combines TRBV29-1 with TRBJ2-3; perhaps TRBD2 as D (5 bases). The CDR3 loop spans 13 amino acids. V lost 5 bases, J lost 6 bases, and 15 bases lay in between. Per germline, CDR1 SQVTM and CDR2 ANQGSEA. In DNA form, the CDR3 reads TGCAGCGTTCAGAGTAGAGGGAAGGATACGCAGTATTTT. Protein product: CSVQSRGKDTQYF.

This clonotype was counted between two and nine times. This chain connects TRBV18 to TRBJ1-1, with 8 nucleotides matching TRBD1. The germline V gene has CDR1 KGHSH and CDR2 LQKENI. The CDR3 length is 15 residues. J gave up 3 bases and V 3 bases, and 6 bases lay outside the gene matches. The CDR3 sequence: CASSPQGAVDTEAFF. CDR3 nucleotides: TGTGCCAGCTCACCCCAGGGGGCTGTGGACACTGAAGCTTTCTTT.

This clonotype appeared a few times. The chain couples TRBV11-2 to TRBJ1-4; no reliable D call. V lost 7 bases to trimming and J lost 8 bases, with 17 bases between them. CDR1 and CDR2 (germline): SGHAT, FQNNGV. This CDR3 spans 14 amino acids. This CDR3 reads CASTIGGLGEKLFF. The CDR3 nucleotides read TGTGCCAGCACCATCGGCGGGTTGGGGGAAAAACTGTTTTTT.

This clonotype appeared a few times. The V call is TRBV6-2 or TRBV6-3, the J call TRBJ1-2; maybe TRBD1 (5 bases). Deletions cut 6 bases from V and 5 bases from J, with 22 bases between. CDR3 length: 16 amino acids. Germline V gene lookup returns CDR1 MNHEY and CDR2 SVGEGT. CDR3 region: CASSGTDQIYRYGYTF. The CDR3, as DNA: TGTGCCAGCAGCGGGACGGACCAAATCTATCGGTATGGCTACACCTTC.

This clonotype was observed a few times. The chain joins TRBV6-2 or TRBV6-3 to TRBJ1-1; no reliable D call. The CDR3 runs to 13 residues. The germline V and J ends were trimmed by 8 bases and 1 base, with 11 bases remaining between them. The germline V gene has CDR1 MNHEY and CDR2 SVGEGT. This CDR3 is CASQNPQNTEAFF. For the CDR3, the DNA is TGTGCCAGCCAAAATCCGCAGAACACTGAAGCTTTCTTT.

This clonotype has a handful of counts. The gene calls are TRBV11-2 and TRBJ2-7; a possible D gene is TRBD1 (6 bases). Trimming stripped 4 bases from V and 7 bases from J, with 17 bases between. In germline, CDR1 is SGHAT, CDR2 FQNNGV. This CDR3 is built from 14 residues. The CDR3 DNA is TGTGCCAGCAGCTCGACAGGTCCCTTAGGGGAGCAGTACTTC. Its protein is CASSSTGPLGEQYF.